This T cell receptor (beta chain) is from a study of T cells after yellow fever vaccination. Turning to the study itself: SMART-Seq v4 Ultra Low Input handled preparation of low-cell-number fractions.

Germline loops: CDR1 DFQATT, CDR2 SNEGSKA (reference sequence). This CDR3 contains 14 residues. This clonotype was picked up a small number of times. The junction and the germline gene differ at one end; a read error may be behind it. A single record per CDR3 protein comes from TCRdb applying MiXCR to the 5' RACE reads. The sample yields hundreds of thousands of distinct CDR3 sequences, about 17% seen once. The chain employs TRBV20-1 and TRBJ2-3; 10 bases are a match to TRBD2. This TCR came from a young man who received the YFV17D yellow fever vaccine. The sample in question was PBMCs, obtained around 5 days after the first yellow fever vaccination. CDR3 DNA: TGCAGTGCCAGAGCGGGGGGGCAATCTGATACGCAGTATTTT. Translation: CSARAGGQSDTQYF.